This T cell receptor (beta chain) was captured in a study of blood T cell repertoires in COVID-19. The table came from immunoSEQ multiplex PCR; TCRdb's copy has only in-frame clones and leaves some out. The table shows about 190,000 clones, with around 87% occurring only once. The ends lost 6 bases at V and 2 bases at J; junction bases unmatched: 7. Per germline, CDR1 MDHEN and CDR2 SYDVKM. This CDR3 has 14 residues. This chain uses TRBV28 with TRBJ2-7; TRBD1 aligns across 7 bases. The sequence came from a man aged 40-55 years with active or convalescent COVID-19. The sequenced sample consisted of peripheral blood. The CDR3 loop reads CASSHRGPTYEQYF. The CDR3, as DNA: TGTGCCAGCAGCCACAGGGGACCGACCTACGAGCAGTACTTC.